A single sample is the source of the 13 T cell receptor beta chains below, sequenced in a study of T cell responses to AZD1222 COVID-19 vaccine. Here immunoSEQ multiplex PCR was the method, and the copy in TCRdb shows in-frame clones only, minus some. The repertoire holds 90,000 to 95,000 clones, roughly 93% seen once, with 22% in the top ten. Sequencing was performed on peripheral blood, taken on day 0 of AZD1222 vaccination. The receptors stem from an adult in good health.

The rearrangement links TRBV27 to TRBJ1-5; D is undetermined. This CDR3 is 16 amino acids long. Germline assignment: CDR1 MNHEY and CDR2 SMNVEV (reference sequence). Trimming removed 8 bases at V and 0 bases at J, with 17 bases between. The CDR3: CASQPAPGYSNQPQHF. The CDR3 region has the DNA TGTGCCAGCCAACCCGCCCCGGGTTATAGCAATCAGCCCCAGCATTTT.

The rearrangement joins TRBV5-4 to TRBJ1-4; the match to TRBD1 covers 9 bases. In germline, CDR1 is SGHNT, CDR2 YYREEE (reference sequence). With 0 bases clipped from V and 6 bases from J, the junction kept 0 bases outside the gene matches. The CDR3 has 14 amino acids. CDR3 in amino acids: CASSLGDRDEKLFF. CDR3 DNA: TGTGCCAGCAGCTTGGGGGACAGGGATGAAAAACTGTTTTTT. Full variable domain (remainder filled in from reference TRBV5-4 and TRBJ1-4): ETGVTQSPTHLIKTRGQQVTLRCSSQSGHNTVSWYQQALGQGPQFIFQYYREEENGRGNFPPRFSGLQFPNYSSELNVNALELDDSALYLCASSLGDRDEKLFFGSGTQLSVL.

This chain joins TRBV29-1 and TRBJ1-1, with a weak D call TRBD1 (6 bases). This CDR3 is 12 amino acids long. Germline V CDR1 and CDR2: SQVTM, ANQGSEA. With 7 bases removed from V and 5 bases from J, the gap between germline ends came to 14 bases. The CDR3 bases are TGCAGCGCACAGGGATCTGGGACTGAAGCTTTCTTT. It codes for CSAQGSGTEAFF.

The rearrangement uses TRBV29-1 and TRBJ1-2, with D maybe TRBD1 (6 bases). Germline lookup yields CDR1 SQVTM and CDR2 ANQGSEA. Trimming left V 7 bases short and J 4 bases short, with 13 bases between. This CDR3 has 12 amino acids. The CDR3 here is CSAEQGSYGYTF. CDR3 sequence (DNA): TGCAGCGCTGAGCAGGGGAGCTATGGCTACACCTTC.

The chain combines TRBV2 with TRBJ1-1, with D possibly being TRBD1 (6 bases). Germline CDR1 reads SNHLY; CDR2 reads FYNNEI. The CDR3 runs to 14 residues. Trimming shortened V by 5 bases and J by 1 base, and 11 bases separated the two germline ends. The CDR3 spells CASSLDRTNTEAFF. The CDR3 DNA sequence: TGTGCCAGCAGTTTAGACAGGACGAACACTGAAGCTTTCTTT.

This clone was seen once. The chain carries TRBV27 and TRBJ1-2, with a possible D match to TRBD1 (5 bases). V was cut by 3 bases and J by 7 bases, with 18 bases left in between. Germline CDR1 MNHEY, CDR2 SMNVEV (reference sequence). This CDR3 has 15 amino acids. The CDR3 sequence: CASSFQRRAVSGYTF. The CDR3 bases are TGTGCCAGCAGTTTCCAACGCAGGGCAGTCAGTGGCTACACCTTC.

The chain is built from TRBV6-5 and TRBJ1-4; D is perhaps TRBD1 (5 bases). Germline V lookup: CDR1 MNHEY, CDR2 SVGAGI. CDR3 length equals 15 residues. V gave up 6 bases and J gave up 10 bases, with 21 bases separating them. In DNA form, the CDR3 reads TGTGCCAGCAGGCCCCCGGGACGCGGCGGGGGAAAACTGTTTTTT. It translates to CASRPPGRGGGKLFF.

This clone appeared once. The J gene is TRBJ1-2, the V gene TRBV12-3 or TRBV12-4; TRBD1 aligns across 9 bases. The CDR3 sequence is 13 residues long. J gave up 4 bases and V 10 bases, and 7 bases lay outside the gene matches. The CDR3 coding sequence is TGTGCCATCCCTGGGACAGGGACCTATGGCTACACCTTC. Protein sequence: CAIPGTGTYGYTF.

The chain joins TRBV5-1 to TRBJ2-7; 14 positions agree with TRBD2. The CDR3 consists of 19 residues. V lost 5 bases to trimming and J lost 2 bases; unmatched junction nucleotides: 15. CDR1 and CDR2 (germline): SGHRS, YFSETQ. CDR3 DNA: TGCGCCAGCAGAAAGGAACCGGGACTAGCGGGAGCGACTACCTACGAGCAGTACTTC. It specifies CASRKEPGLAGATTYEQYF.

The CDR3 reads CASSLTGEYAYNSPLHF. The CDR3 DNA is TGTGCCAGCAGCTTGACAGGGGAGTACGCCTATAATTCACCCCTCCACTTT. The chain combines TRBV5-6 with TRBJ1-6; 7 bases align to TRBD1. Germline loops: CDR1 SGHDT, CDR2 YYEEEE. V was pared by 1 base and J by 2 bases, with 6 bases of the junction left unmatched. The CDR3 has 17 residues. Based on the CDR3 plus reference TRBV5-6 and TRBJ1-6, the full variable domain is DAGVTQSPTHLIKTRGQQVTLRCSPKSGHDTVSWYQQALGQGPQFIFQYYEEEERQRGNFPDRFSGHQFPNYSSELNVNALLLGDSALYLCASSLTGEYAYNSPLHFGNGTRLTVT.

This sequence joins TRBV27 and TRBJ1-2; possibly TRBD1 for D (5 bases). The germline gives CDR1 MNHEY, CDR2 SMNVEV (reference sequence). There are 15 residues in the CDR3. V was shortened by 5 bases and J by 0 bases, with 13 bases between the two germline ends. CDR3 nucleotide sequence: TGTGCCAGCAGTCCCTGGGACCCACCTAACTATGGCTACACCTTC. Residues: CASSPWDPPNYGYTF.

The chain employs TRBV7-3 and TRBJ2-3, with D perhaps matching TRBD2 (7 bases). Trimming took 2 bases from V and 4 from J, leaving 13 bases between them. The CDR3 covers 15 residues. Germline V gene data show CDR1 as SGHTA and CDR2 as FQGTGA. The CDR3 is CASSLFGGGADTQYF. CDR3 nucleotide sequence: TGTGCCAGCAGCTTATTCGGCGGGGGCGCAGATACGCAGTATTTT.

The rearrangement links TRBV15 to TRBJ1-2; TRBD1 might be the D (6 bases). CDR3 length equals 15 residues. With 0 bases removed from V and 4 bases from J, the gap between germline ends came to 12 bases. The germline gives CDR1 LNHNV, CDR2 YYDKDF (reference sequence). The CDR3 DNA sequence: TGTGCCACCAGCAGAGAACCGGGGGCTTTCTATGGCTACACCTTC. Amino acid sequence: CATSREPGAFYGYTF.